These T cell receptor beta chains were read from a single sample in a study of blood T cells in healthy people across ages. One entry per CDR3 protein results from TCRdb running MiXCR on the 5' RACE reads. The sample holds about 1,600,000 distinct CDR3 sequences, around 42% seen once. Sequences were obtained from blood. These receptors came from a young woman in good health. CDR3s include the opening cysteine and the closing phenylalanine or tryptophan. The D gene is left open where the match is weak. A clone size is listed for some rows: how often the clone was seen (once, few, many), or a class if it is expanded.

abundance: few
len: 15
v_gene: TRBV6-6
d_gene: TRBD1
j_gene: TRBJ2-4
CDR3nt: TGTGCCAGCAGTTACGGGACAGTAGCCAAAAACATTCAGTACTTC
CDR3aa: CASSYGTVAKNIQYF

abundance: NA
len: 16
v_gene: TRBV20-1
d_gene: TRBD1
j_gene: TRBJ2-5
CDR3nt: TGCAGTGCTCACCCAACCGGGACAGGACTTTTGGAGACCCAGTACTTC
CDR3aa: CSAHPTGTGLLETQYF

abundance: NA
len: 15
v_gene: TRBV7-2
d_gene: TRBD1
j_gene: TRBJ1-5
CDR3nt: TGTGCCAGCAGTTCCCGACAGGGGAGGAATCGGCCCCAGCATTTT
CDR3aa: CASSSRQGRNRPQHF

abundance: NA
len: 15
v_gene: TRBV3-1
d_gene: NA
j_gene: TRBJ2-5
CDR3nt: TGTGCCAGCAGTAAAGCCGGGACTCTACAAGAGACCCAGTACTTC
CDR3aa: CASSKAGTLQETQYF

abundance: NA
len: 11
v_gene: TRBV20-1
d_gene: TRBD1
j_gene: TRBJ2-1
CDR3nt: TGCAGTGCGGAACAGGGGGCAGGGCAGTTCTTC
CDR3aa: CSAEQGAGQFF

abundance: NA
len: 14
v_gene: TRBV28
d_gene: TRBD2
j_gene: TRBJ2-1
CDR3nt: TGTGCCAGCAGCCCTAGCGGGGGGGCCTCTGAGCAGTTCTTC
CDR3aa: CASSPSGGASEQFF

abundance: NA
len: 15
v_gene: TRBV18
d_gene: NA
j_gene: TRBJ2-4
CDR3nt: TGTGCCAGCTCACCACCGTCGACAGCTAAAAACATTCAGTACTTC
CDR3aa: CASSPPSTAKNIQYF

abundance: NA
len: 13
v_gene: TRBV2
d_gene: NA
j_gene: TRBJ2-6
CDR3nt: TGTGCCAGCACAATAGCTGGGGCCAACGTCCTGACTTTC
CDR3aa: CASTIAGANVLTF

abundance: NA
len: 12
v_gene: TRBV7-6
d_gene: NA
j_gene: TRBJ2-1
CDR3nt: TGTGCCAGCAGCCAACTGCCCTATGAGCAGTTCTTC
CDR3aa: CASSQLPYEQFF

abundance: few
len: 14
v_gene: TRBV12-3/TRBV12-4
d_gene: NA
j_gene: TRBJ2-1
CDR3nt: TGTGCCAGCAGTTTGCGCGGGGTAATAATGGAGCAGTTCTTC
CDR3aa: CASSLRGVIMEQFF

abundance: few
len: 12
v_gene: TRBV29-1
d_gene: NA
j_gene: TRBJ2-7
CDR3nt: TGCAGCGTTGGGGGTTCGTACTACGAGCAGTACTTC
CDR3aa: CSVGGSYYEQYF

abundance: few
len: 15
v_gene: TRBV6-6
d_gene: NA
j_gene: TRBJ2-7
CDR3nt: TGTGCCAGCAGTCACCCAGGCGTCGGGAGCTACGAGCAGTACTTC
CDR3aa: CASSHPGVGSYEQYF

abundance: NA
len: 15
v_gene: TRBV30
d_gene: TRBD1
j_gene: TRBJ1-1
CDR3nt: TGTGCCTGGAGTGTTTCCGGGACAGTGAACACTGAAGCTTTCTTT
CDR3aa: CAWSVSGTVNTEAFF

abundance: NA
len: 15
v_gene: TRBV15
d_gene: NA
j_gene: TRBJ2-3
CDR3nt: TGTGCCACCAGCTCGCCCCCAGCGGGCGCCCAGACGCAGTATTTT
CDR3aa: CATSSPPAGAQTQYF

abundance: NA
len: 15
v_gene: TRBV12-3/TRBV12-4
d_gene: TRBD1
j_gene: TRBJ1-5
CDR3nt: TGTGCCAGCAGTTTTACAGGGGGCCGTAATCAGCCCCAGCATTTT
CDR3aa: CASSFTGGRNQPQHF

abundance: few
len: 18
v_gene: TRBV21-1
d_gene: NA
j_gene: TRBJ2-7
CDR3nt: TGTGCCAGCATTAGATGTAGGACAGGGGTCATTTATACCTACGAGCAGTACTTC
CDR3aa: CASIRCRTGVIYTYEQYF

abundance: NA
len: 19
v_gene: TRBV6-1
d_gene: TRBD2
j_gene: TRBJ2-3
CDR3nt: TGTGCCAGCAGTGAATTTGGGATTACTAGCGGGGGGGACCTAGATACGCAGTATTTT
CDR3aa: CASSEFGITSGGDLDTQYF

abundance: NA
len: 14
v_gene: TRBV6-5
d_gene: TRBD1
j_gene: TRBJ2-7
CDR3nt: TGTGCCAGCAGGGCCGGACAGGGGGCCTACGAGCAGTACTTC
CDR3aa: CASRAGQGAYEQYF

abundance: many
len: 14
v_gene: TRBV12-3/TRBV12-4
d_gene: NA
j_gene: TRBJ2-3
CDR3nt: TGTGCCAGCAGCATACAGTCTAGCACAGATACGCAGTATTTT
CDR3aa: CASSIQSSTDTQYF

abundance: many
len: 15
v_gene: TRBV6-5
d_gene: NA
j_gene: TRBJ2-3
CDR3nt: TGTGCCAGCAGCGCGGGACAGACTAGCACAGATACGCAGTATTTT
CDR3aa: CASSAGQTSTDTQYF

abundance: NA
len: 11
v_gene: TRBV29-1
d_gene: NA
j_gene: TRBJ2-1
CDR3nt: TGCAGTATTGGCTTAGTCAATGAGCAGTTCTTC
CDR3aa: CSIGLVNEQFF

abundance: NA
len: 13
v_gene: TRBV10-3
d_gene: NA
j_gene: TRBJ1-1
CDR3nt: TGTGCCATCAGTGAGGGCCGGCGAGGGGAAGCTTTCTTT
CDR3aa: CAISEGRRGEAFF

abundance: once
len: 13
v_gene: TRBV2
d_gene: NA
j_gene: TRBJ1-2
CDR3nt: TGTGCCAGCAGTGCCCGGCTCCACGGGGGCTACACCTTC
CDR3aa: CASSARLHGGYTF

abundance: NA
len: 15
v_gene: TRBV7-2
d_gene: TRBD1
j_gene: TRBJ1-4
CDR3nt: TGTGCCAGCAGTTACAGGGGGACAACTAATGAAAAACTGTTTTTT
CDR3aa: CASSYRGTTNEKLFF

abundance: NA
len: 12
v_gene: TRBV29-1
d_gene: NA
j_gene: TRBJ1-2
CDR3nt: TGCAGCGTGTACAGGGTCGACTATGGCTACACCTTC
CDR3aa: CSVYRVDYGYTF

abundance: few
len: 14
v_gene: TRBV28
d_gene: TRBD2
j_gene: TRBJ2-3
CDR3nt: TGTGCCAGCAGAAGGGCGGGGGGCCGAGATACGCAGTATTTT
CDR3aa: CASRRAGGRDTQYF

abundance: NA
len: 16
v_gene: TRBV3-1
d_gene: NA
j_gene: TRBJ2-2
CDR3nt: TGTGCCAGCAGCCAAGATCCCACTAGTTTGAACGGGGAGCTGTTTTTT
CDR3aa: CASSQDPTSLNGELFF

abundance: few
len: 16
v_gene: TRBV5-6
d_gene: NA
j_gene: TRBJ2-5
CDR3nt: TGTGCCAGCAGCCCGACTCCCGGGACATCGAGGGAGACCCAGTACTTC
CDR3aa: CASSPTPGTSRETQYF

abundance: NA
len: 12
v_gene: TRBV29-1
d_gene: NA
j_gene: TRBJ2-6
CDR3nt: TGCTCTTGCAGCTCTGGGGCCAACGTCCTGACTTTC
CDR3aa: CSCSSGANVLTF

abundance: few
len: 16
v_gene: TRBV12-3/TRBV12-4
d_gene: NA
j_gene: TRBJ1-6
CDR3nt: TGTGCCAGCAGACGGGACAAGAGCTCCTATAATTCACCCCTCCACTTT
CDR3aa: CASRRDKSSYNSPLHF

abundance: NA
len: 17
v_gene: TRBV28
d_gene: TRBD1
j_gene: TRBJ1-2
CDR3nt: TGTGCCAGCAGTTATTCCCCGGGACAGACCATTAACTATGGCTACACCTTC
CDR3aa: CASSYSPGQTINYGYTF

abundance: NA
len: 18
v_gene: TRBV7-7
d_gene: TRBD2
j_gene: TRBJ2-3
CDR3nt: TGTGCTAGCAGCTTAAACCCTTATCCCGGGACTAGCGATGGTACGCAGTATTTT
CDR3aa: CASSLNPYPGTSDGTQYF

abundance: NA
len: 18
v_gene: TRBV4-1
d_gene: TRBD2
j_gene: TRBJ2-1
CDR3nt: TGCGCCAGCAGCCAAGGTCCGGGGGGGACTAGCGGGACGCATGAGCAGTTCTTC
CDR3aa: CASSQGPGGTSGTHEQFF

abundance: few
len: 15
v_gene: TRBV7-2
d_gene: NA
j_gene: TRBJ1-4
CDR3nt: TGTGCCAGCAGCTGGACGACCGCAACTAATGAAAAACTGTTTTTT
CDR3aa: CASSWTTATNEKLFF

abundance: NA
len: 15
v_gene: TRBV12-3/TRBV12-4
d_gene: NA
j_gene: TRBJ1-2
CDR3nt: TGTGCCAGCAGTTCAATGGGGGCGGTGGGATATGGCTACACCTTC
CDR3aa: CASSSMGAVGYGYTF

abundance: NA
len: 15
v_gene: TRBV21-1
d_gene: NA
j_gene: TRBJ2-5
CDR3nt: TGTGCCAGCAGCACCGACCGGGACATCCCTGGGGAGCAGTACTTC
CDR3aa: CASSTDRDIPGEQYF

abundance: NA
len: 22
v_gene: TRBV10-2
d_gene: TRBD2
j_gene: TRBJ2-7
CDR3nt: TGCGCCAGCAGTGCCCCCCGACTAGCGGGGGGCCGCAAGAAACCCCACAACAATGAGCAGTACTTC
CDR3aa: CASSAPRLAGGRKKPHNNEQYF

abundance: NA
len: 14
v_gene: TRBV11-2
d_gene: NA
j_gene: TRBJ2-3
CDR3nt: TGTGCCAGCCGAGACGGGGGTAGAGTAGATACGCAGTATTTT
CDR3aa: CASRDGGRVDTQYF

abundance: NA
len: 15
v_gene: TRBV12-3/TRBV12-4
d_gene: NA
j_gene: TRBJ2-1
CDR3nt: TGTGCCAGCAGTTTAGGGCCTCGCTACACCAATGGGCAGTTCTTC
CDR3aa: CASSLGPRYTNGQFF

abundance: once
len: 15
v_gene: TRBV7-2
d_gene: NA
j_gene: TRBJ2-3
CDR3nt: TGTGCCAGCAGCAAGGCCCCGGGGGCGGCGGATACGCAGTATTTT
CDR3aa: CASSKAPGAADTQYF

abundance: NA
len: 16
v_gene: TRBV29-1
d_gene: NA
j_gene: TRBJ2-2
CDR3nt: TGCAGCGTTGAACTTGCGGGGCCGAGGGGCACCGGGGAGCTGTTTTTT
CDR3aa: CSVELAGPRGTGELFF

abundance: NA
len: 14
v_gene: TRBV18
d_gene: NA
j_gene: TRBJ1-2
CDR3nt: TGTGCCAGCGGACTCCTGGACGAGAACTATGGCTACACCTTC
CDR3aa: CASGLLDENYGYTF

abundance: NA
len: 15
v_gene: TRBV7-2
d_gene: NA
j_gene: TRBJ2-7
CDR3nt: TGTGCCAGCAGCTTGGTGGCTACCACCGTGAACGAGCAGTACTTC
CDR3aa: CASSLVATTVNEQYF

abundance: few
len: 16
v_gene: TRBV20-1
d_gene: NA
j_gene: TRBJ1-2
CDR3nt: TGCAGTGCTAGAGATAATGAGTTAGCGGAACTTTATGGCTACACCTTC
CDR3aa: CSARDNELAELYGYTF

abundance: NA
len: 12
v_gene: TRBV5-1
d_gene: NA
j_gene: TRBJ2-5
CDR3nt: TGCGCCAGCAGCACAGGGAAAGAGACCCAGTACTTC
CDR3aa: CASSTGKETQYF

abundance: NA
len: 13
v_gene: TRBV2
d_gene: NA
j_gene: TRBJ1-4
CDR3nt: TGTGCCAGCAGTGAAGCTGAGGGTGAAAAACTGTTTTTT
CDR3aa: CASSEAEGEKLFF

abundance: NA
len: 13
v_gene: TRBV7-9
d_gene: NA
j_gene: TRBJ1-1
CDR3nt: TGTGCCAGTGGTACAGGGTTGGCCACTGAAGCTTTCTTT
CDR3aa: CASGTGLATEAFF

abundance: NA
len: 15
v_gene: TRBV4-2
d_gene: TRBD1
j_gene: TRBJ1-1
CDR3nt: TGTGCCAGCAGCCCCTTCGGACAGGGTAGCGCTGAAGCTTTCTTT
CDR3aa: CASSPFGQGSAEAFF

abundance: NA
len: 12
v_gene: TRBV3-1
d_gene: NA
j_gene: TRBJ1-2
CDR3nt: TGTGCCAGCAGCCAAGTGGGCCCAGGATACACCTTC
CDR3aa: CASSQVGPGYTF

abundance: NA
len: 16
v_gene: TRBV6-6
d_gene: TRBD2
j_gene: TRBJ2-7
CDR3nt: TGTGCCAGCAGCCCCGGGACTAGCGGGGACCCCTACGAGCAGTACTTC
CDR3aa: CASSPGTSGDPYEQYF

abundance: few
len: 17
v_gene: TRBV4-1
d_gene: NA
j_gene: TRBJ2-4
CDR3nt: TGCGCCAGCAGCCACGACCCTTTGGGTCTAGCCAAAAACATTCAGTACTTC
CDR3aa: CASSHDPLGLAKNIQYF

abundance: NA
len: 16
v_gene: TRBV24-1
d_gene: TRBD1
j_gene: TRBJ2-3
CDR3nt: TGTGCCACCAGTGAGTTGGGGACAGGAGACACAGATACGCAGTATTTT
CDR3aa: CATSELGTGDTDTQYF